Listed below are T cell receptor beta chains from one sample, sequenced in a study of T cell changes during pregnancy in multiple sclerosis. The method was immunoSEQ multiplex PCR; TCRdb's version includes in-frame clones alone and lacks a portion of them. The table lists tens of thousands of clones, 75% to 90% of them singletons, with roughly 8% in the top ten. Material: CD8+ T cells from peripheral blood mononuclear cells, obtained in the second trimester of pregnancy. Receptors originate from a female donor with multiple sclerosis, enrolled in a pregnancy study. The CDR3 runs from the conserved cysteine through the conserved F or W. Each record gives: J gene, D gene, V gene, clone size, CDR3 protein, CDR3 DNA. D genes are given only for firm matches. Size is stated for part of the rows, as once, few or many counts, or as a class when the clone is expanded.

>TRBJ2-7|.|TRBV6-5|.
CASSPPDTAYEQYF
TGTGCCAGCAGTCCCCCCGACACGGCCTACGAGCAGTACTTC
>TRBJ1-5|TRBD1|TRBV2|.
CASRDPGTGDVGNQPQHF
TGTGCCAGCAGGGACCCCGGGACAGGAGATGTGGGCAATCAGCCCCAGCATTTT
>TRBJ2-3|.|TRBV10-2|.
CASSETGYGTDTQYF
TGCGCCAGCAGTGAGACAGGGTACGGCACAGATACGCAGTATTTT
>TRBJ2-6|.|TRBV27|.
CASRQGDGANVLTF
TGTGCCAGCAGACAGGGCGATGGGGCCAACGTCCTGACTTTC
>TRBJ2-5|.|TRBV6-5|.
CASSYGGVDGQYF
TGTGCCAGCAGTTACGGAGGGGTGGATGGCCAGTACTTC
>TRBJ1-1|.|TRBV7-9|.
CASSFSGTEAFF
TGTGCCAGCAGCTTCTCCGGGACTGAAGCTTTCTTT
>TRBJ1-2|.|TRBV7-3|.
CASSLDSSLGGYTF
TGTGCCAGCAGCTTGGACAGTTCGTTGGGAGGCTACACCTTC
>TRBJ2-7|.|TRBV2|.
CASSSFDRGTYEQYF
TGTGCCAGCAGTTCCTTTGACCGGGGGACCTACGAGCAGTACTTC
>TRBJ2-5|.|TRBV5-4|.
CASSFRGGAPETQYF
TGTGCCAGCAGCTTTCGAGGGGGGGCCCCAGAGACCCAGTACTTC
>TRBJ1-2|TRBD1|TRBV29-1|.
CSVGGTGGGMRGYTF
TGCAGCGTTGGCGGGACAGGGGGAGGTATGAGGGGCTACACCTTC
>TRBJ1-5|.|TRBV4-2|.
CASSPTGGRSNQPQHF
TGTGCCAGCAGCCCTACGGGGGGGAGGAGCAATCAGCCCCAGCATTTT
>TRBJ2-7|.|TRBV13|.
CASSWGDGPLNEQYF
TGTGCCAGCAGCTGGGGAGACGGACCCCTGAACGAGCAGTACTTC
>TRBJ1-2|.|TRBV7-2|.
CASSLGQNYGYTF
TGTGCCAGCAGCTTAGGACAGAACTATGGCTACACCTTC
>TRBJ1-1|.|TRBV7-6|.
CASSLDRDNRPNF
TGTGCCAGCAGCTTAGACCGGGACAATCGCCCCAACTTT
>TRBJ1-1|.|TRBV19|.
CASSAGASEAFF
TGTGCCAGTAGTGCAGGGGCGAGTGAAGCTTTCTTT
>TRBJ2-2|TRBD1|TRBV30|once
CAWSGDRGRSGELFF
TGTGCCTGGAGTGGGGACAGGGGACGCTCCGGGGAGCTGTTTTTT
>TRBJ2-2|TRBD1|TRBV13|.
CASSSGQGGGELFF
TGTGCCAGCAGCTCGGGACAGGGGGGAGGGGAGCTGTTTTTT
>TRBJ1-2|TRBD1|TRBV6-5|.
CASWTGGEGGYTF
TGTGCCAGCTGGACAGGGGGCGAAGGTGGCTACACCTTC
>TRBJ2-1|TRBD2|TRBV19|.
CASSIASGGTREQFF
TGTGCCAGTAGTATAGCTAGCGGGGGGACTCGGGAGCAGTTCTTC
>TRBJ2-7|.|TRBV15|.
CATSRGPGQLAYEQYF
TGTGCCACCAGCAGAGGACCGGGACAACTGGCCTACGAGCAGTACTTC
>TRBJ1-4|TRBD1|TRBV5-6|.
CASSFGQGEKLFF
TGTGCCAGCAGCTTTGGACAGGGTGAAAAACTGTTTTTT
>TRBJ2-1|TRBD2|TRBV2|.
CASSEARGGADEQFF
TGTGCCAGCAGTGAAGCCCGCGGGGGGGCGGATGAGCAGTTCTTC
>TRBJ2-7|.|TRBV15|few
CATSRDPASGNEQYF
TGTGCCACCAGCAGAGATCCGGCATCGGGTAACGAGCAGTACTTC
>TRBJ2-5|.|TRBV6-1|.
CASSEMQGLQETQYF
TGTGCCAGCAGTGAAATGCAGGGGCTACAAGAGACCCAGTACTTC
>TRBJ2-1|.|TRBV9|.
CASSVLRGGHSYNEQFF
TGTGCCAGCAGCGTACTCCGAGGGGGTCACTCCTACAATGAGCAGTTCTTC
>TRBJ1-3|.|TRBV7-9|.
CASNLGASIYF
TGTGCCAGCAACTTGGGGGCCTCCATATATTTT
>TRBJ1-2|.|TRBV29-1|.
CSATDKDGYTF
TGCAGCGCCACGGACAAGGATGGCTACACCTTC
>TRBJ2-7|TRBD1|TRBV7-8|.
CASTGGVRTGDYEQYF
TGTGCCAGTACCGGCGGCGTTAGGACAGGGGACTACGAGCAGTACTTC